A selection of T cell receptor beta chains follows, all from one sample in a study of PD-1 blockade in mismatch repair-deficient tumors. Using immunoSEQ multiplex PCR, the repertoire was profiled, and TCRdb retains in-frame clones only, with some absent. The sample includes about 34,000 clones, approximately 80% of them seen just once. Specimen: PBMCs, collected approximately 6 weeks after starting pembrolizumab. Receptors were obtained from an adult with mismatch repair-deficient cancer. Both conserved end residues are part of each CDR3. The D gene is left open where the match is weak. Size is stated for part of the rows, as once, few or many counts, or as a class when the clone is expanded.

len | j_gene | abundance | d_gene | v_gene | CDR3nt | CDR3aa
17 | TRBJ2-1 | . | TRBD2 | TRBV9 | TGTGCCAGCAGCTCTAGACTAGCGGGAGTCTCCCACAATGAGCAGTTCTTC | CASSSRLAGVSHNEQFF
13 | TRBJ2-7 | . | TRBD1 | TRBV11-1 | TGTGCCAGCAGCCAGGGGGCCAACTACGAGCAGTACTTC | CASSQGANYEQYF
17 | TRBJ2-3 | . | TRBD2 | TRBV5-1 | TGCGCCAGCAGCTTCTCCGTCGGGAGGGTCAGCACAGATACGCAGTATTTT | CASSFSVGRVSTDTQYF
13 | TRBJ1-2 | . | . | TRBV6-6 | TGTGCCAGCCTCAACACAGGGTACTATGGCTACACCTTC | CASLNTGYYGYTF
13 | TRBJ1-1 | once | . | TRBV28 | TGTGCCAGCACCTCAGTGCAGAACACTGAAGCTTTCTTT | CASTSVQNTEAFF
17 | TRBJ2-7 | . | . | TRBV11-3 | TGTGCCAGCAGCTCCGGCCCGGTGGGCTACGAATCCTACGAGCAGTACTTC | CASSSGPVGYESYEQYF
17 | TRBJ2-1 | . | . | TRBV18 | TGTGCCAGCTCACCAAAAAAAATGGGGCGAGCGACCTATGAGCAGTTCTTC | CASSPKKMGRATYEQFF
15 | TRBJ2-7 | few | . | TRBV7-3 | TGTGCCAGCAGCTTCGACAGGTCCACCGCCTACGAGCAGTACTTC | CASSFDRSTAYEQYF
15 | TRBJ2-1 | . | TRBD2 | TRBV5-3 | TGTGCCAGAAGCCAATACGGACTAGTTAGGAATGAGCAGTTCTTC | CARSQYGLVRNEQFF
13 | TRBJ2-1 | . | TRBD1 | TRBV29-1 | TGCAGCGTGGTCACAGGGGCCAGCTATGAGCAGTTCTTC | CSVVTGASYEQFF
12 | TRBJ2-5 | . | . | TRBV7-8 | TGTGCCAGCAGCCCCGGTTGGGAGACCCAGTACTTC | CASSPGWETQYF
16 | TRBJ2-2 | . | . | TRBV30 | TGTGCCTGGAGTGTAGGGGGGGATCCAGGCACCGGGGAGCTGTTTTTT | CAWSVGGDPGTGELFF
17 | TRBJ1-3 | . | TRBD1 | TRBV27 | TGTGCCAGCAGTCCCCTGGGACAGCCCACGGCTGGAAACACCATATATTTT | CASSPLGQPTAGNTIYF
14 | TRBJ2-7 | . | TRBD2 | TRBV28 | TGTGCCAGCATGGGGGAGGGAGTCTCCTACGAGCAGTACTTC | CASMGEGVSYEQYF
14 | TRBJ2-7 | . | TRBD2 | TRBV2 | TGTGCCAGCAGGGAGACTAGCGGGATATACGAGCAGTACTTC | CASRETSGIYEQYF
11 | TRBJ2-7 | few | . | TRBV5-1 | TGCGCCAGCAGCCTAGGATACGAGCAGTACTTC | CASSLGYEQYF
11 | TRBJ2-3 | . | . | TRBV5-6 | TGTGCCAGCAGCTTACGGGATACGCAGTATTTT | CASSLRDTQYF
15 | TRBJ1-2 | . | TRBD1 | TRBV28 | TGTGCCACCCCTGGAGAAGGACAGGGGATTCGTGGCTACACCTTC | CATPGEGQGIRGYTF
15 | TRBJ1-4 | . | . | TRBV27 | TGTGCCAGCAGTGCGACCAGGGCTGGTAATGAAAAACTGTTTTTT | CASSATRAGNEKLFF
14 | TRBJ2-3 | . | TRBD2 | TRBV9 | TGTGCCAGCAGCGCGAGCGGGAGAGCAGATACGCAGTATTTT | CASSASGRADTQYF
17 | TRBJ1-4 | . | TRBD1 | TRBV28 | TGTGCCAGCAGCCTAGGGGGACAGGGGGCTACTAATGAAAAACTGTTTTTT | CASSLGGQGATNEKLFF
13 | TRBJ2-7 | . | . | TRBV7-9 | TGTGCCAGCAGCTTGTCGAGCTCCTACGAGCAGTACTTC | CASSLSSSYEQYF
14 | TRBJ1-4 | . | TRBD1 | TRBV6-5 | TGTGCCAGCAGCCGACAGGGGACGGGTGAAAAACTGTTTTTT | CASSRQGTGEKLFF
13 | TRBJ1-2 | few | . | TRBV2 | TGTGCCAGCAGTGAGACGGGATGGGGTGGCTACACCTTC | CASSETGWGGYTF
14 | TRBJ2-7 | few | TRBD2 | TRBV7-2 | TGTGCCAGCAGCTTAGTTGCTAGCGGCTACGAGCAGTACTTC | CASSLVASGYEQYF
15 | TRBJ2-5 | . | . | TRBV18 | TGTGCCAGCTCACCACCGGGAGGGGGCCAAGAGACCCAGTACTTC | CASSPPGGGQETQYF
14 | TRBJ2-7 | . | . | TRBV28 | TGTGCCGGTCAATCACAGGACAATACCTACGAGCAGTACTTC | CAGQSQDNTYEQYF
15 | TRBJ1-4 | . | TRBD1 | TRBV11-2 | TGTGCCAGCAGAGGTACAGGGGCCAGTAATGAAAAACTGTTTTTT | CASRGTGASNEKLFF
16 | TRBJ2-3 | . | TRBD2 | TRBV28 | TGTGCCAGCAGTCTGGGTGGTAGCGGGAGATTAGATACGCAGTATTTT | CASSLGGSGRLDTQYF
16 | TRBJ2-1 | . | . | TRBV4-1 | TGCGCCAGCAGCATGGAGATTAGCGCCTCCTACAATGAGCAGTTCTTC | CASSMEISASYNEQFF
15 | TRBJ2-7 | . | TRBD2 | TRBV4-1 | TGCGCCAGCAGCCAATGGCGGGAGGACTCCTACGAGCAGTACTTC | CASSQWREDSYEQYF
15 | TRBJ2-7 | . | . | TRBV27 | TGTGCCAGCGGGGCCGGGCTATTGAGCTCCTACGAGCAGTACTTC | CASGAGLLSSYEQYF